The present T cell receptor beta chain was sequenced within a study of T-cell memory formation after mild COVID-19. CDR3 length: 16 amino acids. V was cut by 0 bases and J by 6 bases, with 17 bases left in between. Germline CDR1 SGHKS, CDR2 YYEKEE (reference sequence). This clonotype was recorded many times. MiXCR was run by TCRdb on the 5' RACE reads, yielding one entry per CDR3 protein. The profile covers about 170,000 distinct CDR3 sequences, with around 13% appearing a single time and roughly 3.3% taken by the ten largest. The chain has TRBV5-5 and TRBJ2-3; TRBD2 is a possible D gene (7 bases). The sequence was obtained from a man between 18 and 29 years old who had mild COVID-19 (a few samples of this study predate the infection). Cell type and time point are not known. Sequencing input: PBMCs or a T cell subset sorted from them (not recorded which). The CDR3, as DNA: TGTGCCAGCAGCTTGGCCGAGGGGGGGCATTTGGATACGCAGTATTTT. Its protein product is CASSLAEGGHLDTQYF.